These 7 T cell receptor beta chains were sequenced from one sample in a study of spatial heterogeneity in lung cancer. TCRdb redid the calling of the 5' RACE reads with MiXCR, one entry per CDR3 protein. Among around 66,000 distinct CDR3 sequences listed, around 6% were seen once. Documented time point: sample taken at primary tumor resection. The sample was PBMCs, taken at surgery. These TCRs come from a female donor with early-stage non-small cell lung cancer.

This sequence joins TRBV5-1 and TRBJ2-2; D unresolved. CDR1 and CDR2 (germline): SGHRS, YFSETQ. The germline V and J ends were trimmed by 5 bases and 3 bases, with 14 bases remaining between them. The CDR3 is 15 residues long. The CDR3: CASRANSPDTGELFF. The CDR3 nucleotides read TGCGCCAGCAGAGCTAATAGCCCGGACACCGGGGAGCTGTTTTTT.

This clonotype was detected a few times. J is TRBJ2-7 and V is TRBV4-1; 8 nucleotides align to TRBD1. After removal of 1 base from V and 3 bases from J, the junction contained 5 bases not matched to a gene. The germline gives CDR1 MGHRA, CDR2 YSYEKL. This CDR3 spans 15 amino acids. The CDR3 DNA reads as TGCGCCAGCAGCCAAGTGGAGACAGGGGTCTACGAGCAGTACTTC. Translating it yields CASSQVETGVYEQYF.

This clonotype was seen at least ten times. V gene TRBV5-5 combines with J gene TRBJ1-4; D uncertain. The CDR3 totals 15 residues. Germline CDR1 reads SGHKS; CDR2 reads YYEKEE (reference sequence). V lost 5 bases and J 5 bases, leaving 16 bases between the germline ends. This CDR3 reads CASSPDLLQNEKLFF. CDR3 sequence (DNA): TGTGCCAGCAGTCCCGACCTTCTGCAAAATGAAAAACTGTTTTTT.

The table lists this clonotype with a few counts. Since the CDR3 does not end with the conserved phenylalanine or tryptophan, this likely comes from a read error. V gene TRBV29-1 combines with J gene TRBJ2-5; 7 nucleotides align to TRBD1. The germline V gene encodes CDR1 SQVTM and CDR2 ANQGSEA. The CDR3 has 15 residues. The trim removed 3 bases at V and 2 bases at J, leaving 9 bases unmatched. The CDR3 sequence: CSVEDTLTGQETQYI. CDR3 coding DNA: TGCAGCGTTGAGGATACGTTGACAGGGCAAGAGACCCAGTACATC.

The chain carries TRBV20-1 and TRBJ1-6, with a tentative D call TRBD1 (6 bases). The V and J ends lost 2 bases and 5 bases respectively, with 10 bases between them. This CDR3 has 14 residues. Germline loops: CDR1 DFQATT, CDR2 SNEGSKA (reference sequence). CDR3 residues: CSARMSGDNSPLHF. CDR3 nucleotides: TGCAGTGCTAGAATGTCAGGGGATAATTCACCCCTCCACTTT.

Notes on this clonotype: Sequence at one end of the junction differs from germline and may be a read error. The chain joins TRBV20-1 to TRBJ1-5; no reliable D call. The CDR3 sequence is 12 residues long. Germline assignment: CDR1 DFQATT and CDR2 SNEGSKA (reference sequence). The CDR3 bases are TGCAGTGCTGGAGAGCGGGGTCAGCCCCAGCATTTT. Translated, it gives CSAGERGQPQHF.

This clonotype was observed many times. This chain uses TRBV2 with TRBJ1-5; D gene ambiguous. Germline V gene sequence: CDR1 SNHLY, CDR2 FYNNEI. The CDR3 contains 15 residues. Trimming took off 7 bases at V and 7 bases at J, with 20 bases between the two ends. The CDR3 DNA sequence: TGTGCCAGCAAGTTGAGCGTCGGGGATTGGCAGCCCCAGCATTTT. This translates into CASKLSVGDWQPQHF.